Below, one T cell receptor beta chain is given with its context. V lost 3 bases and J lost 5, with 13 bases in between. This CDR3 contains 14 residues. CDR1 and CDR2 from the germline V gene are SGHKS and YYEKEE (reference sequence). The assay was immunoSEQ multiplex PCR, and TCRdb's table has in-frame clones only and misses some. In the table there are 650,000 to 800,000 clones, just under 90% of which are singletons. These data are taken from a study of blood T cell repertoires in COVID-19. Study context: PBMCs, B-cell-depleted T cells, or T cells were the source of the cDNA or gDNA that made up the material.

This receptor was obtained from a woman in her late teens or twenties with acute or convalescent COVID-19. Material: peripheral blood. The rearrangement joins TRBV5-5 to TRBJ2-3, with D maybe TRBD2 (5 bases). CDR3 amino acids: CASSWESRVDTQYF. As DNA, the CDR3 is TGTGCCAGCAGCTGGGAGAGCAGAGTAGATACGCAGTATTTT. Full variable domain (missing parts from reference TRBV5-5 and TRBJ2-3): DAGVTQSPTHLIKTRGQQVTLRCSPISGHKSVSWYQQVLGQGPQFIFQYYEKEERGRGNFPDRFSARQFPNYSSELNVNALLLGDSALYLCASSWESRVDTQYFGPGTRLTVL.